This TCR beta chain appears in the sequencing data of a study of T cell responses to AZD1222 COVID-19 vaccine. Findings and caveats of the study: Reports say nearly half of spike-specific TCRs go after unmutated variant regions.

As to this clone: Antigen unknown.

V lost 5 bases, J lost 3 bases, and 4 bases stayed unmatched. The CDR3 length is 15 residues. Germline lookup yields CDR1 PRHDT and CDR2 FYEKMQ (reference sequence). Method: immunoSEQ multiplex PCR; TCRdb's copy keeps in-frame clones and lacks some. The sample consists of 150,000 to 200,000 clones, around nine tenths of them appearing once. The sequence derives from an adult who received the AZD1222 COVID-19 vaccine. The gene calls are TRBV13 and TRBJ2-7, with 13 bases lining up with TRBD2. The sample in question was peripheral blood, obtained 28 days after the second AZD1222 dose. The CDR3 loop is CASSGRLAGGYEQYF. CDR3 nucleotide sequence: TGTGCCAGCAGCGGGCGACTAGCGGGAGGCTACGAGCAGTACTTC.